This T cell receptor (beta chain) was identified in a study of a mutant IDH1 vaccine in newly diagnosed glioma. Indicated time point: week 23, last vaccination. In the vaccine, a single dose held 300 ug of the mutant IDH1 20-mer peptide, along with topical imiquimod. This CDR3 region has 18 residues. Germline CDR1 is SGHTA and CDR2 is FQGNSA. V lost 1 base, J lost 5 bases, and 12 bases stayed unmatched. Regarding this clone: Its antigen is still unknown.

Clones were sequenced by immunoSEQ multiplex PCR, and TCRdb holds only the in-frame ones, with some missing. The data contain about 29,000 clones, approximately 80% of them singletons. This receptor was obtained from a woman aged 18-29 years with glioma. Material: PBMCs, obtained from a glioma patient whose treatment included an IDH1 peptide vaccine. The J gene is TRBJ2-2, the V gene TRBV7-2; 8 bases line up with TRBD1. CDR3 bases: TGTGCCAGCAGCTTAGAACCCACCCAGGGGGCGTCAACCGGGGAGCTGTTTTTT. Translation gives CASSLEPTQGASTGELFF.